The sequence of this T cell receptor beta chain was determined in a study of T cell responses to AZD1222 COVID-19 vaccine. Findings and limits, study-wide: Rises in breadth and depth of Spike-specific TCRs came after two AZD1222 doses. It should be noted that donors were predominantly white British and more often female, and clonal diversity was possibly underestimated.

The CDR3 spans 14 residues. CDR1 is MDHEN, CDR2 SYDVKM, per germline. Trimming removed 8 bases from V and 8 bases from J; junction bases left unmatched: 14. This clone was seen only a few times. What it binds is not known. Clones were sequenced by immunoSEQ multiplex PCR, and TCRdb holds only the in-frame ones, with some missing. The sample comprises 120,000 or so clones, around 90% of which are singletons, and 1.3% to 1.5% rests with the top ten. The material was peripheral blood, obtained on day 0 of AZD1222 vaccination. This chain connects TRBV28 to TRBJ1-1, with TRBD1 identical over 7 bases. This TCR came from an adult in good health. CDR3 coding DNA: TGTGCCAGCCGGGACAGCCCTCAGTTTGGGGAAGCTTTCTTT. This encodes CASRDSPQFGEAFF.